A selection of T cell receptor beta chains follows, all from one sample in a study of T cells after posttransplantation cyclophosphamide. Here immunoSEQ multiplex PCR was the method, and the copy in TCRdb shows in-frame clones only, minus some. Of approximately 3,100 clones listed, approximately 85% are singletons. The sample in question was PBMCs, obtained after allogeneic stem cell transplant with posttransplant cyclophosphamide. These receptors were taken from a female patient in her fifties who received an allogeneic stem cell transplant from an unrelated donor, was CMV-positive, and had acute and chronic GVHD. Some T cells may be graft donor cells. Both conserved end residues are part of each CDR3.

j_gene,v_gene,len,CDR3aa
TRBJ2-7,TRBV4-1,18,CASSQGSSGAHSSYEQYF
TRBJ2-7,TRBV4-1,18,CASSQEGASGRVSYEQYF
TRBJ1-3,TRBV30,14,CAWSGTGSGNTIYF
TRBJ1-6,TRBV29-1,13,CSVEAGRGSPLHF
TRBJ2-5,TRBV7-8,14,CASSHRDSEETQYF
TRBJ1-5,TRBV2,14,CASSRTNRNQPQHF
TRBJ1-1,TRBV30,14,CAWLQIQGAGKAFF
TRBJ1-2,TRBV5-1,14,CASSSQGPPAGYTF
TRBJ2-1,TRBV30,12,CAWSEYYNEQFF
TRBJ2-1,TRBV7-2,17,CASSPDLAGGPYNEQFF
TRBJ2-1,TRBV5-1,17,CASSLVAGGTPYNEQFF
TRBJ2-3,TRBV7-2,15,CASSITGLHTDTQYF
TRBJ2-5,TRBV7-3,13,CASSLGLEETQYF
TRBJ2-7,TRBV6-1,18,CASSGPWSVGGGAREQYF
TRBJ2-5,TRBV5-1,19,CASSPLYSLVGGASETQYF
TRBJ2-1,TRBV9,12,CASSSRSREQFF
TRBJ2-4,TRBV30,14,CAWSVGQGAGIQYF
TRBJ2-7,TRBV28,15,CASSPTGLSSYEQYF
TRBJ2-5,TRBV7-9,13,CASSLRSEETQYF
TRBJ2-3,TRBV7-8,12,CASSSRGDTQYF
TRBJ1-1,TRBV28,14,CASTRDRYNTEAFF
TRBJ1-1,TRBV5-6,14,CASSLAVVNTEAFF
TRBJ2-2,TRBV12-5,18,CASGLVLAGDPNTGELFF
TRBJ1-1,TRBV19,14,CASSTGTGNTEAFF
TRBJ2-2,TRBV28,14,CASSTTGGIGELFF
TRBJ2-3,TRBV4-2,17,CASSFNPERGGPDTQYF
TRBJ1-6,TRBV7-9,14,CASSSDRGNSPLHF
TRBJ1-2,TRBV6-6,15,CASSYSRGLGDGYTF
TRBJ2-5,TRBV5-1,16,CASSAGLAGGQETQYF
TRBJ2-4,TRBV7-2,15,CASSQGSLAKNIQYF
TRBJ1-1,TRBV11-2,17,CASSWGQWPLTNTEAFF
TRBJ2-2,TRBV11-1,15,CASSLVQGGTGELFF
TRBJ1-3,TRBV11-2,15,CASSLRQGNGNTIYF
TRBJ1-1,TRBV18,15,CASSPHLQGGTEAFF
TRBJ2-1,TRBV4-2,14,CASSQSTRIDEQFF
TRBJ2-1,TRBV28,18,CATSSRDREGPYYNEQFF
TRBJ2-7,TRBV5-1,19,CASGRLAGGLSMTSYEQYF
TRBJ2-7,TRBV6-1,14,CASSTGYRSYEQYF
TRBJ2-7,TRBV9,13,CASSVAGSGEQYF
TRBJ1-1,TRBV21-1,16,CASSKSFQGMNTEAFF
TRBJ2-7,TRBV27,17,CASSFTGPPGGSYEQYF
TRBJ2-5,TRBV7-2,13,CASSSTGFETQYF
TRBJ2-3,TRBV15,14,CATSGTSARGTQYF
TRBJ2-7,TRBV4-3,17,CASSQDASGRAPYEQYF
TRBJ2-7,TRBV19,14,CASSPGAVSYEQYF
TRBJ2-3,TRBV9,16,CASSTGVGGGTDTQYF
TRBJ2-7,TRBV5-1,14,CASSFDYRGYEQYF